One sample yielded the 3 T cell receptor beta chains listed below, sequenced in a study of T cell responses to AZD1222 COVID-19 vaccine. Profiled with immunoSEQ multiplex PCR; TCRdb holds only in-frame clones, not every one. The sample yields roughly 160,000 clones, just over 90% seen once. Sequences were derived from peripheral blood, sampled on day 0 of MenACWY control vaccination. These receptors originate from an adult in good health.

The CDR3 is CASSEGSGQPQHF. The CDR3 nucleotides read TGCGCCAGCAGTGAGGGCTCAGGTCAGCCCCAGCATTTT. V is TRBV10-2 and J is TRBJ1-5; unclear D gene. Germline V lookup: CDR1 WSHSY, CDR2 SAAADI. The V end lost 2 bases, the J end lost 6 bases, and 8 bases lay between the germline ends. The CDR3 sequence is 13 residues long.

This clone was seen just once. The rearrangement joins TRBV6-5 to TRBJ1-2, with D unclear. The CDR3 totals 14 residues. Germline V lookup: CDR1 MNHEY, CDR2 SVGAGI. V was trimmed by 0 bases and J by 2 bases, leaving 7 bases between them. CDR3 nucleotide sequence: TGTGCCAGCAGTTACTCCACCGTGAACTATGGCTACACCTTC. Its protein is CASSYSTVNYGYTF.

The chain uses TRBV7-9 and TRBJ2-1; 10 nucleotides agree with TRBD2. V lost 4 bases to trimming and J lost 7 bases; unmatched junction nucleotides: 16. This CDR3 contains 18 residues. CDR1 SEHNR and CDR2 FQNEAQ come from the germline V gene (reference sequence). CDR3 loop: CASSSVTGNSGRRNEQFF. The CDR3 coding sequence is TGTGCCAGCAGCTCAGTGACAGGTAATAGCGGGAGGAGGAATGAGCAGTTCTTC.